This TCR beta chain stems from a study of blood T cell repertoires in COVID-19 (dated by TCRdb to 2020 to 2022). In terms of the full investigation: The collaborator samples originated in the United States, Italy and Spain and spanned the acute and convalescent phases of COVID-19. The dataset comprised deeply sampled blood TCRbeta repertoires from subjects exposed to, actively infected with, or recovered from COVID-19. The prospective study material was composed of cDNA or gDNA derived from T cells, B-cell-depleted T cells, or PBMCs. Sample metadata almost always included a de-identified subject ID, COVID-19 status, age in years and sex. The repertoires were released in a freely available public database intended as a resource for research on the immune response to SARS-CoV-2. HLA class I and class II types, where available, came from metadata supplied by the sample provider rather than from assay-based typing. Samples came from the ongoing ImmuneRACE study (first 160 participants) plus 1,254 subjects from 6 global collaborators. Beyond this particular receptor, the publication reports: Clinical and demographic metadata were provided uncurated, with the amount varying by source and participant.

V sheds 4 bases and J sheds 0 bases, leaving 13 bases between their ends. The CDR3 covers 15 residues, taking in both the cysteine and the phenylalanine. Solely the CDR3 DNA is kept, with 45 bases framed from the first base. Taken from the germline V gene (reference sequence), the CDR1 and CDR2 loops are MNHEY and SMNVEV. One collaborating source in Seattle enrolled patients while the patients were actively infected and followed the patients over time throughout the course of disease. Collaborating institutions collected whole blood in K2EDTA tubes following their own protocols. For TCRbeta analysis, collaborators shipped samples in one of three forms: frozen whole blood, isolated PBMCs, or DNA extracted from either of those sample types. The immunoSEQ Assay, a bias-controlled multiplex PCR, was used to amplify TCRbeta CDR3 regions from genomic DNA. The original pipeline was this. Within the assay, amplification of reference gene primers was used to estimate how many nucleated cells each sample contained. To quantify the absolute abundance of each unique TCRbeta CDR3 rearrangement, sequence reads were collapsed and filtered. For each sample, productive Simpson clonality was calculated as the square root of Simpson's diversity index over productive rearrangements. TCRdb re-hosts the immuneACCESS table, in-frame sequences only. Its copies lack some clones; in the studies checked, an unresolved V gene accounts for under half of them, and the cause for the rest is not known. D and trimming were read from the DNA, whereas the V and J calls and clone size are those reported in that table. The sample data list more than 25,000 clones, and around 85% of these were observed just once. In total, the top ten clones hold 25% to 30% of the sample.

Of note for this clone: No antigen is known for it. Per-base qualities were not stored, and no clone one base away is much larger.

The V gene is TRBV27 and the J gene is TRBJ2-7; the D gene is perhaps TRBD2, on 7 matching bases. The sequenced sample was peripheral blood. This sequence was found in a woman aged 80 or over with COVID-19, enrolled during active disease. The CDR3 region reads CASSSTGGPSYEQYF. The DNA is TGTGCCAGCAGTTCAACGGGGGGCCCCTCCTACGAGCAGTACTTC.